This TCR beta chain originates from a study of memory CD4+ T cells and cytomegalovirus serostatus. Study outcomes and limitations: About 40% of the roughly 160 known CMV-associated TCRbeta sequences appeared in CD4+ memory. Suggested: most of the CMV-linked TCR signature lies in CD4+ memory cells.

The table came from immunoSEQ multiplex PCR; TCRdb's copy has only in-frame clones and leaves some out. The top ten clones hold roughly 1.5% of a sample with around 53,000 clones, 65% to 80% of them seen once. The sort gate was single viable CD3+CD4+CD8-CD45RO+ cells for memory CD4+ T cells. Comment on this clone: Its antigen is not identified.

This clonotype was obtained from an adult in good health and CMV-seropositive. The sequenced sample consisted of memory CD4+ T cells from blood.

The CDR3 nucleotides read TGTGCCAGCAGCCTAGAGCGTAGCTACGAGCAGTACTTC. Translated, it gives CASSLERSYEQYF. The chain carries TRBV7-2 and TRBJ2-7, with D unresolved. V was pared by 5 bases and J by 3 bases, with 11 bases between. Germline assignment: CDR1 SGHTA and CDR2 FQGNSA. There are 13 residues in the CDR3.